Listed here are 18 T cell receptor beta chains from one sample, sequenced in a study of T cells in Graves' hyperthyroidism and ophthalmopathy. RNA transcripts served as the template for amplifying TCR beta CDR3 regions. The primer set for the first-round RT-PCR of the TCR CDR3 was HTBI. In TCRdb, the multiplex PCR reads were re-called with MiXCR into one record per CDR3 protein. The profile shows under 700,000 distinct CDR3 sequences, over 15% of them singletons. Source material: blood. These receptors came from a woman aged 18-29 years with Graves' hyperthyroidism.

This clonotype was picked up one time. The junction shows a germline mismatch at one end, possibly a read error. The genes are TRBV6-1 and TRBJ1-2; D is unclear. CDR3 length: 13 amino acids. Germline CDR1 reads MNHNS; CDR2 reads SASEGT. For the CDR3, the DNA is TGTGCCAGCAAGGGATCCGCTAACTATGGCTGCGCCTTC. The encoded protein is CASKGSANYGCAF.

This clonotype has more than one count but fewer than ten. This chain links TRBV4-1 with TRBJ2-7, with D maybe TRBD2 (5 bases). Germline CDR1 MGHRA, CDR2 YSYEKL. CDR3 length equals 14 residues. V gave up 0 bases and J gave up 6 bases, with 12 bases separating them. The CDR3 is CASSQEWTAPEQYF. In DNA, the CDR3 is TGCGCCAGCAGCCAAGAATGGACTGCTCCCGAGCAGTACTTC.

This chain joins TRBV7-9 and TRBJ2-2, with D perhaps TRBD1 or TRBD2 (5 bases each). The V and J ends lost 4 bases and 3 bases respectively, with 18 bases between them. Per germline, CDR1 SEHNR and CDR2 FQNEAQ (reference sequence). This CDR3 is built from 17 residues. The CDR3 region is CASSSGPQIQDTGELFF. For the CDR3, the DNA is TGTGCCAGCAGCTCGGGACCCCAGATCCAGGACACCGGGGAGCTGTTTTTT.

To note about this clonotype: Likely a read error: the CDR3 ends without its conserved phenylalanine or tryptophan. J is TRBJ2-5 and V is TRBV3-1; 7 bases line up with TRBD1. The CDR3 is 14 amino acids. From germline, CDR1 is LGHDT and CDR2 YNNKEL (reference sequence). After removal of 5 bases from V and 4 bases from J, the junction contained 7 bases not matched to a gene. The CDR3 sequence: CASSKGGRGETQYL. CDR3 bases: TGTGCCAGCAGCAAAGGGGGCAGGGGAGAGACCCAGTACCTC.

On this clonotype itself: The CDR3 ends on some other residue instead of the conserved phenylalanine or tryptophan, so this is likely a read error. This chain connects TRBV27 to TRBJ2-5; no clear D. Trimming cost V 6 bases and J 5 bases, with 13 bases left between them. Per germline, CDR1 MNHEY and CDR2 SMNVEV (reference sequence). The CDR3 is made up of 13 amino acids. The CDR3 region has the DNA TGTGCCAGCAGGGGATGGTTGGGTGAGACCCAGTACTCC. Its protein is CASRGWLGETQYS.

At least ten counts were recorded for this clonotype. The V gene is TRBV6-1, the J gene TRBJ2-5; 7 bases align to TRBD1. V was clipped by 5 bases and J by 7 bases; unmatched bases: 19. Germline V gene lookup returns CDR1 MNHNS and CDR2 SASEGT. CDR3 length: 17 amino acids. The CDR3 nucleotides read TGTGCCAGCAGTCCAACGACGGGACAGATCACAATGGGGACCCAGTACTTC. It is translated as CASSPTTGQITMGTQYF.

This clonotype came up many times. This sequence joins TRBV15 and TRBJ1-1, with D tentatively TRBD1 (6 bases). This CDR3 is built from 17 residues. In germline, CDR1 is LNHNV, CDR2 YYDKDF (reference sequence). The V and J ends lost 0 bases and 0 bases respectively, with 14 bases between them. Here the CDR3 reads CATSRDKRGGMNTEAFF. As DNA, the CDR3 is TGTGCCACCAGCAGAGATAAGAGAGGGGGGATGAACACTGAAGCTTTCTTT.

At least ten counts were recorded for this clonotype. The chain uses TRBV11-2 and TRBJ2-3, with 8 bases matching TRBD2. This CDR3 region has 16 residues. With 3 bases clipped from V and 8 bases from J, the junction kept 13 bases outside the gene matches. Looked up from germline, CDR1 is SGHAT and CDR2 is FQNNGV. The DNA of the CDR3 is TGTGCCAGCAGCTTTCCGGATAGCGGGGATAAAGTTACGCAGTATTTT. Amino acids: CASSFPDSGDKVTQYF.

This clonotype was detected ten times or more. The chain combines TRBV5-6 with TRBJ1-1; unclear D gene. This CDR3 contains 12 residues. Trimming took off 1 base at V and 3 bases at J, with 4 bases between the two ends. Per germline, CDR1 SGHDT and CDR2 YYEEEE. CDR3 DNA: TGTGCCAGCAGCTTGCTTCACACTGAAGCTTTCTTT. Encoded protein: CASSLLHTEAFF. Full variable domain (remainder filled in from reference TRBV5-6 and TRBJ1-1): DAGVTQSPTHLIKTRGQQVTLRCSPKSGHDTVSWYQQALGQGPQFIFQYYEEEERQRGNFPDRFSGHQFPNYSSELNVNALLLGDSALYLCASSLLHTEAFFGQGTRLTVV.

This clonotype was recorded at least ten times. The DNA of the CDR3 is TGTGCCAGCAGTGAAGATCGGGGCGCGGGACAGCCCCAGCATTTT. It yields the protein CASSEDRGAGQPQHF. The J gene is TRBJ1-5, the V gene TRBV6-1; TRBD1 is a possible D gene (5 bases). Trimming removed 1 base at V and 7 bases at J, with 14 bases between. This CDR3 is 15 amino acids long. Germline CDR1 is MNHNS and CDR2 is SASEGT.

There are many counts of this clonotype. The CDR3 loop reads CASTLDRLVNSPLHF. The CDR3 nucleotides are TGTGCCAGCACTCTGGACAGATTAGTCAATTCACCCCTCCACTTT. The gene calls are TRBV2 and TRBJ1-6; TRBD1 is a possible D gene (6 bases). The CDR3 totals 15 residues. Between the trimmed V and J ends, which lost 7 bases and 7 bases, there was a span of 17 bases. From germline, CDR1 is SNHLY and CDR2 FYNNEI.

This clonotype has ten or more counts. This chain connects TRBV2 to TRBJ2-7, with D possibly matching TRBD2 (5 bases). Trimming took 6 bases from V and 3 from J, leaving 15 bases between them. The germline gives CDR1 SNHLY, CDR2 FYNNEI. This CDR3 has 14 residues. The CDR3 region is CASSWESNYYEQYF. The DNA of the CDR3 is TGTGCCAGCAGCTGGGAGTCAAACTACTACGAGCAGTACTTC.

This clonotype was observed at least ten times. This chain connects TRBV29-1 to TRBJ2-7; the D gene is possibly TRBD2 (6 bases). CDR3 size: 15 residues. V lost 6 bases and J lost 4, with 22 bases in between. Germline CDR1 and CDR2: SQVTM and ANQGSEA. This chain's CDR3 is CSVELLAVSGYEQYF. The CDR3 nucleotides read TGCAGCGTAGAGCTCTTAGCGGTCTCCGGGTACGAGCAGTACTTC.

In regard to this clonotype: A much larger clone differs from this one at a single base, so this may be a read error. The J gene is TRBJ2-5, the V gene TRBV3-1, with D possibly being TRBD1 (5 bases). The CDR3 spans 14 residues. The V end was cut by 4 bases, the J end by 10 bases, with 19 bases between. CDR1 LGHDT and CDR2 YNNKEL come from the germline V gene (reference sequence). CDR3 sequence (DNA): TGTGCCAGCAGCCGAGAAGGGGAACTGCTGAACCAGTACTTC. Translating it yields CASSREGELLNQYF.

This clonotype was recorded once. The CDR3 DNA sequence: TGTGCCACCAGCGTCGGACTAGCGGCGAACACCGGGGAGCTGTTTTTT. It yields the protein CATSVGLAANTGELFF. The chain uses TRBV15 and TRBJ2-2, with 10 bases matching TRBD2. The germline gives CDR1 LNHNV, CDR2 YYDKDF (reference sequence). After removal of 5 bases from V and 0 bases from J, the junction contained 3 bases not matched to a gene. The CDR3 contains 16 residues.

This clonotype was recorded many times. The rearrangement links TRBV2 to TRBJ2-7; 7 nucleotides agree with TRBD1. The CDR3 consists of 18 residues. Trimming took 7 bases from V and 1 from J; bases not matched to a gene: 19. The germline V gene has CDR1 SNHLY and CDR2 FYNNEI. The CDR3 nucleotides read TGTGCCAGCATTAGAAGGTCCCCCACAGGGGCCCCTTCCTACGAGCAGTACTTC. This translates into CASIRRSPTGAPSYEQYF.

On this clonotype itself: A much larger clonotype is one base distant, so this may be a read error. The V gene is TRBV15, the J gene TRBJ2-7; a possible D gene is TRBD1 (6 bases). This CDR3 has 20 amino acids. Germline values: CDR1 LNHNV, CDR2 YYDKDF (reference sequence). CDR3 DNA sequence: TGTGCCACCAGCAGAGAAAGGGGGAACGTTCCATTCATCCAGGGCTACAAGCAGTACTTC. This translates into CATSRERGNVPFIQGYKQYF.

This clonotype was observed many times. V and J are TRBV12-3 or TRBV12-4 and TRBJ1-5; 7 bases align to TRBD1. The CDR3 totals 15 residues. The V gene end was trimmed by 3 bases and the J gene end by 8 bases; junction bases not matched to a gene: 10. The CDR3 loop reads CASSFARGPKEPQHF. CDR3 DNA sequence: TGTGCCAGCAGTTTCGCGAGGGGGCCTAAGGAGCCCCAGCATTTT.